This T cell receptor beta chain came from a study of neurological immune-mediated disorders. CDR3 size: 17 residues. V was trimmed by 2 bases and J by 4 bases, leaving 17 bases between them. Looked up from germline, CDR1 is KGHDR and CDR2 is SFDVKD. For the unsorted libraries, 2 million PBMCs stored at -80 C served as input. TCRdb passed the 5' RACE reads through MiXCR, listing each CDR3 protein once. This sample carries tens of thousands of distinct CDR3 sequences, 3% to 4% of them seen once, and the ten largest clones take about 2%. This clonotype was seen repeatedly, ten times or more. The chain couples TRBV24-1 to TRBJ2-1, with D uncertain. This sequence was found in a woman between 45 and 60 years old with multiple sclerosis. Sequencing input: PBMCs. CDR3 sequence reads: CATSDSLGKTPYNEQFF. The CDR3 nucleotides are TGTGCCACCAGTGATTCGCTAGGAAAAACTCCTTACAATGAGCAGTTCTTC.